Below, 3 T cell receptor beta chains from the same sample are listed, as sequenced in a study of cytomegalovirus exposure and HLA in healthy donors. It was with 60 Vbeta and 13 Jbeta primers that the PCR ran. Sequencing was performed with immunoSEQ multiplex PCR; in TCRdb, only in-frame clones are kept and a portion is missing. The sample has 110,000 to 150,000 clones; about three quarters are singletons. Sample: PBMCs. The origin of the receptors is a male donor in good health and CMV-seronegative.

This clone turned up a few times. V is TRBV7-9 and J is TRBJ2-2; 9 bases fit TRBD2. Germline values: CDR1 SEHNR, CDR2 FQNEAQ (reference sequence). The CDR3 totals 15 residues. Losses at the gene ends were 7 bases for V and 7 bases for J; bases not matched to a gene: 10. The CDR3 spells CASTPRASGVGELFF. Written as DNA, the CDR3 is TGTGCCAGCACCCCGAGGGCTAGCGGGGTCGGGGAGCTGTTTTTT.

The chain combines TRBV4-1 with TRBJ1-4, with 7 bases identical to TRBD1. Trimming cost V 4 bases and J 8 bases; bases outside gene matches: 13. Per the germline V gene, CDR1 is MGHRA and CDR2 is YSYEKL. The CDR3 is 16 residues long. The CDR3 spells CASSRPTKGTDEKLFF. The CDR3 bases are TGCGCCAGCAGCCGTCCGACGAAGGGGACAGACGAAAAACTGTTTTTT.

The gene calls are TRBV27 and TRBJ1-6; TRBD1 agrees at 9 bases. V shed 10 bases, J shed 6 bases, and the junction held 7 bases outside the gene matches. CDR1 and CDR2 (germline): MNHEY, SMNVEV (reference sequence). The CDR3 is 14 amino acids. CDR3 DNA: TGTGCCACCCGAACAGGGGGCCGTAATTCACCCCTCCACTTT. This translates into CATRTGGRNSPLHF.